These 32 T cell receptor beta chains came from one sample sequenced in a study of OX40 agonist ivuxolimab in advanced cancers. Sequencing used immunoSEQ multiplex PCR; TCRdb keeps in-frame clones, though not all of them. The repertoire holds 70,000 or so clones, 80% to 95% seen once, with under 0.6% in the top ten. Sample: CD4+ or CD8+ T cells sorted from blood, taken in a trial of the OX40 agonist ivuxolimab. Receptors were obtained from an adult with an advanced solid tumor such as melanoma, head and neck, liver or kidney cancer.

As concerns this clone: This sample includes further DNA sequences coding for the same CDR3. This chain links TRBV30 with TRBJ2-1; 8 bases line up with TRBD2. The germline gives CDR1 GTSNPN, CDR2 SVGIG (reference sequence). V trimming: 3 bases; J trimming: 4 bases; junction bases outside the gene matches: 5. The CDR3 has 14 amino acids. CDR3 in amino acids: CAWRGGGRYNEQFF. The CDR3 DNA reads as TGTGCCTGGAGGGGCGGGGGGAGGTACAATGAGCAGTTCTTC.

This sequence joins TRBV19 and TRBJ2-1, with 9 bases identical to TRBD1. Trimming took 7 bases from V and 0 from J; bases not matched to a gene: 7. This CDR3 region has 16 residues. Germline V gene sequence: CDR1 LNHDA, CDR2 SQIVND (reference sequence). The CDR3 sequence: CASTQPGQGSYNEQFF. CDR3 sequence (DNA): TGTGCCAGTACTCAACCGGGACAGGGCTCCTACAATGAGCAGTTCTTC.

The genes are TRBV9 and TRBJ2-1; a weak D match, TRBD2 (5 bases). CDR3 length: 14 residues. Trimming cost V 4 bases and J 6 bases, with 14 bases left between them. In germline, CDR1 is SGDLS, CDR2 YYNGEE. CDR3 in amino acids: CASSPISGANEQFF. The CDR3 DNA sequence: TGTGCCAGCAGCCCAATCAGCGGAGCCAATGAGCAGTTCTTC. Together with reference TRBV9 and TRBJ2-1, the CDR3 gives the full variable domain: DSGVTQTPKHLITATGQRVTLRCSPRSGDLSVYWYQQSLDQGLQFLIQYYNGEERAKGNILERFSAQQFPDLHSELNLSSLELGDSALYFCASSPISGANEQFFGPGTRLTVL.

This clone was counted a few times. The chain has TRBV30 and TRBJ1-2; the match to TRBD1 covers 8 bases. Germline V gives CDR1 GTSNPN, CDR2 SVGIG (reference sequence). With 3 bases clipped from V and 7 bases from J, the junction kept 16 bases outside the gene matches. The CDR3 runs to 16 residues. CDR3 sequence: CAWRRRVETGVVGYTF. CDR3 sequence (DNA): TGTGCCTGGAGGAGGAGGGTTGAGACAGGGGTTGTTGGCTACACCTTC.

V usage is TRBV6-1 and J usage is TRBJ1-2; no clear D. V lost 0 bases and J lost 1, with 0 bases in between. The germline V gene has CDR1 MNHNS and CDR2 SASEGT. The CDR3 is 12 amino acids. The CDR3 DNA is TGTGCCAGCAGTGAAGCTAACTATGGCTACACCTTC. Its protein product is CASSEANYGYTF.

The V and J genes are TRBV30 and TRBJ1-1; no definite D call. Looked up from germline, CDR1 is GTSNPN and CDR2 is SVGIG (reference sequence). There are 13 residues in the CDR3. V was trimmed by 3 bases and J by 1 base, leaving 9 bases between them. The CDR3 sequence: CAWSDRGNTEAFF. CDR3 DNA sequence: TGTGCCTGGAGCGACCGAGGGAACACTGAAGCTTTCTTT.

The gene calls are TRBV6-1 and TRBJ1-6; 7 bases fit TRBD1. The CDR3 covers 15 residues. The V and J ends lost 7 bases and 7 bases, in that order; junction bases with no gene match: 10. The V gene's germline CDR1 is MNHNS and CDR2 SASEGT. The CDR3 spells CASNPPGQYNSPLHF. The CDR3 DNA reads as TGTGCCAGCAACCCCCCGGGACAGTACAATTCACCCCTCCACTTT.

This sequence joins TRBV28 and TRBJ1-2; weak D call: TRBD1 (5 bases). The CDR3 sequence is 13 residues long. Per germline, CDR1 MDHEN and CDR2 SYDVKM. V gave up 10 bases and J gave up 4 bases, with 16 bases separating them. The CDR3 protein is CATRVGRFYGYTF. The CDR3, as DNA: TGTGCCACCAGGGTGGGGCGCTTCTATGGCTACACCTTC.

V and J are TRBV7-2 and TRBJ2-3, with D hard to call. The CDR3 runs 14 residues. Germline CDR1 SGHTA, CDR2 FQGNSA. Trimming removed 3 bases at V and 2 bases at J, with 9 bases between. The CDR3 sequence is CASSLGGYTDTQYF. The CDR3 bases are TGTGCCAGCAGCTTGGGCGGTTACACAGATACGCAGTATTTT. Complete variable domain (other parts from reference TRBV7-2 and TRBJ2-3): GAGVSQSPSNKVTEKGKDVELRCDPISGHTALYWYRQSLGQGLEFLIYFQGNSAPDKSGLPSDRFSAERTGGSVSTLTIQRTQQEDSAVYLCASSLGGYTDTQYFGPGTRLTVL.

This clone has a single count. The rearrangement uses TRBV29-1 and TRBJ2-6, with 7 bases identical to TRBD1. J gave up 1 base and V 1 base, and 1 base lay outside the gene matches. Germline V gene sequence: CDR1 SQVTM, CDR2 ANQGSEA. This CDR3 has 15 amino acids. CDR3 sequence reads: CSVEGQGSGANVLTF. CDR3 DNA: TGCAGCGTTGAAGGACAGGGATCTGGGGCCAACGTCCTGACTTTC. The full variable domain, its missing parts supplied by reference TRBV29-1 and TRBJ2-6, is SAVISQKPSRDICQRGTSLTIQCQVDSQVTMMFWYRQQPGQSLTLIATANQGSEATYESGFVIDKFPISRPNLTFSTLTVSNMSPEDSSIYLCSVEGQGSGANVLTFGAGSRLTVL.

The chain's CDR3 is CASTPLGQETDYTF. The CDR3 nucleotides are TGTGCCAGCACCCCCCTCGGGCAGGAGACTGACTACACCTTC. The chain joins TRBV28 to TRBJ1-2; D ambiguous. CDR1 is MDHEN and CDR2 is SYDVKM in the germline V gene. Trimming removed 7 bases at V and 10 bases at J, with 22 bases between. The CDR3 spans 14 residues.

The chain recombines TRBV6-6 with TRBJ1-2, with TRBD1 matching over 8 bases. Germline values: CDR1 MNHNY, CDR2 SVGAGI (reference sequence). J lost 6 bases, V lost 6 bases, and 6 bases had no gene match. This CDR3 has 13 residues. The CDR3 here is CASSDRGGDGYTF. For the CDR3, the DNA is TGTGCCAGCAGCGACAGGGGTGGCGATGGCTACACCTTC.

The rearrangement uses TRBV7-8 and TRBJ2-3, with TRBD2 matching 12 bases. V shed 0 bases and J 5 bases; nucleotides not matched to a gene: 3. Germline V gene sequence: CDR1 SGHVS, CDR2 FQNEAQ. The CDR3 has 16 residues. The CDR3, as DNA: TGTGCCAGCAGCTTAGCGACTAGCGGGAGCTTAGATACGCAGTATTTT. It codes for CASSLATSGSLDTQYF. The whole variable domain, filled in from reference TRBV7-8 and TRBJ2-3, reads GAGVSQSPRYKVAKRGQDVALRCDPISGHVSLFWYQQALGQGPEFLTYFQNEAQLDKSGLPSDRFFAERPEGSVSTLKIQRTQQEDSAVYLCASSLATSGSLDTQYFGPGTRLTVL.

The chain carries TRBV6-1 and TRBJ2-3; TRBD1 might be the D (5 bases). Germline V gives CDR1 MNHNS, CDR2 SASEGT. The CDR3 loop spans 16 amino acids. V was trimmed by 2 bases and J by 2 bases, leaving 14 bases between them. The DNA of the CDR3 is TGTGCCAGCAGTGAAATAGGGGCAGGGATCACAGATACGCAGTATTTT. Translation: CASSEIGAGITDTQYF.

The V call is TRBV15, the J call TRBJ2-1, with D perhaps TRBD2 (6 bases). The germline V and J ends were trimmed by 5 bases and 5 bases, with 19 bases remaining between them. Per germline, CDR1 LNHNV and CDR2 YYDKDF (reference sequence). The CDR3 contains 16 residues. Here the CDR3 DNA reads TGTGCCACCAGCTCCCTAGGGGAGGCCTTAAACAATGAGCAGTTCTTC. Its translation is CATSSLGEALNNEQFF.

This clone was seen a single time. The V call is TRBV5-6, the J call TRBJ1-3; D is ambiguous. The CDR3 loop spans 14 amino acids. Trimming removed 0 bases from V and 4 bases from J, with 8 bases in between. Germline-derived CDR1 and CDR2 are SGHDT and YYEEEE. CDR3 DNA sequence: TGTGCCAGCAGCTTGGGTGGTTCAGGAAACACCATATATTTT. Translating it yields CASSLGGSGNTIYF.

J is TRBJ1-2 and V is TRBV6-5; tentatively, D is TRBD1 (5 bases). V lost 7 bases and J lost 4, with 16 bases in between. Germline V lookup: CDR1 MNHEY, CDR2 SVGAGI. CDR3 length: 14 residues. The CDR3 loop is CASTSRDRRYGYTF. CDR3 sequence (DNA): TGTGCCAGCACGTCCCGGGACCGGCGCTATGGCTACACCTTC.

The V call is TRBV7-3, the J call TRBJ2-3; 7 nucleotides match TRBD2. The CDR3 has 20 residues. Germline-derived CDR1 and CDR2 are SGHTA and FQGTGA. V dropped 5 bases and J dropped 4; count of bases not matched to a gene: 24. CDR3 residues: CASSPVVLAALDPRPDTQYF. CDR3 coding DNA: TGTGCCAGCAGCCCGGTCGTCCTAGCGGCCCTGGACCCTCGGCCAGATACGCAGTATTTT. Using reference TRBV7-3 and TRBJ2-3 for the parts outside the CDR3, the full variable domain is GAGVSQTPSNKVTEKGKYVELRCDPISGHTALYWYRQSLGQGPEFLIYFQGTGAADDSGLPNDRFFAVRPEGSVSTLKIQRTERGDSAVYLCASSPVVLAALDPRPDTQYFGPGTRLTVL.

The chain carries TRBV5-1 and TRBJ1-2; perhaps TRBD1 as D (5 bases). This CDR3 comprises 14 residues. V lost 3 bases and J lost 4, with 13 bases in between. CDR1 and CDR2 from the germline V gene are SGHRS and YFSETQ. The CDR3 sequence is CASSSGTGGYGYTF. The CDR3 DNA follows: TGCGCCAGCAGCTCCGGGACCGGAGGCTATGGCTACACCTTC. Using reference TRBV5-1 and TRBJ1-2 for the parts outside the CDR3, the full variable domain is KAGVTQTPRYLIKTRGQQVTLSCSPISGHRSVSWYQQTPGQGLQFLFEYFSETQRNKGNFPGRFSGRQFSNSRSEMNVSTLELGDSALYLCASSSGTGGYGYTFGSGTRLTVV.

J is TRBJ2-7 and V is TRBV10-3; possible D gene TRBD1, 6 bases. The CDR3 is 13 residues long. Germline V gene lookup returns CDR1 ENHRY and CDR2 SYGVKD. The V gene lost 6 bases and the J gene lost 2 bases, with 11 bases spanning the gap. CDR3 residues: CAIRIRDTYEQYF. For the CDR3, the DNA is TGTGCCATCAGAATCCGGGACACCTACGAGCAGTACTTC.

This clone has just one count. This chain connects TRBV6-5 to TRBJ1-5, with TRBD1 identical over 7 bases. Germline assignment: CDR1 MNHEY and CDR2 SVGAGI. This CDR3 spans 13 amino acids. J gave up 5 bases and V 8 bases, and 6 bases lay outside the gene matches. CDR3 nucleotide sequence: TGTGCCAGCTCCCGGGACAGACATCAGCCCCAGCATTTT. Its translation: CASSRDRHQPQHF.

This chain connects TRBV5-1 to TRBJ2-1; the match to TRBD2 covers 8 bases. This CDR3 contains 15 residues. The V gene's germline CDR1 is SGHRS and CDR2 YFSETQ. Unmatched junction bases numbered 5, after V lost 4 bases and J lost 2 bases. The CDR3 sequence: CASSVNSGAYNEQFF. Written as DNA, the CDR3 is TGCGCCAGCAGCGTTAATAGCGGGGCCTACAATGAGCAGTTCTTC.

V usage is TRBV19 and J usage is TRBJ2-7; TRBD2 agrees at 15 bases. Germline loops: CDR1 LNHDA, CDR2 SQIVND (reference sequence). The CDR3 length is 16 residues. V was clipped by 10 bases and J by 3 bases; unmatched bases: 10. CDR3 DNA sequence: TGTGCCACGCGGACTAGCGGGAGGGGATTAGGCTACGAGCAGTACTTC. As protein: CATRTSGRGLGYEQYF.

CDR3 nucleotides: TGTGCCAGCTCACCCCAGGTGGACAATGAGCAGTTCTTC. This translates into CASSPQVDNEQFF. V and J are TRBV18 and TRBJ2-1; D gene uncertain. Trimming removed 3 bases at V and 5 bases at J, with 8 bases between. The CDR3 spans 13 residues. CDR1 and CDR2 from the germline V gene are KGHSH and LQKENI.

Only one count was recorded for this clone. The genes are TRBV9 and TRBJ2-5, with D maybe TRBD1 (6 bases). The length of the CDR3 is 14 residues. V lost 0 bases and J lost 4, with 10 bases in between. The germline CDR1 and CDR2 sequences are SGDLS and YYNGEE. CDR3 region: CASSVGVTGETQYF. The CDR3 bases are TGTGCCAGCAGCGTAGGGGTGACAGGAGAGACCCAGTACTTC.

About this clone itself: The sample contains more than one DNA sequence encoding this CDR3. V and J are TRBV5-1 and TRBJ1-1; D possibly corresponds to TRBD1 (5 bases). CDR1 is SGHRS, CDR2 YFSETQ, per germline. V was pared by 0 bases and J by 2 bases, with 8 bases between. CDR3 length equals 14 residues. The CDR3 region is CASSLAGGNTEAFF. The CDR3 coding sequence is TGCGCCAGCAGCTTGGCCGGGGGTAACACTGAAGCTTTCTTT.

The chain has TRBV28 and TRBJ2-7; TRBD1 aligns across 7 bases. Looked up from germline, CDR1 is MDHEN and CDR2 is SYDVKM. The CDR3 loop spans 13 amino acids. V was pared by 0 bases and J by 4 bases, with 0 bases of the junction left unmatched. The CDR3: CASSLWGQYEQYF. CDR3 in DNA: TGTGCCAGCAGTTTATGGGGACAGTACGAGCAGTACTTC. Combining the CDR3 with reference TRBV28 and TRBJ2-7 gives the whole variable domain DVKVTQSSRYLVKRTGEKVFLECVQDMDHENMFWYRQDPGLGLRLIYFSYDVKMKEKGDIPEGYSVSREKKERFSLILESASTNQTSMYLCASSLWGQYEQYFGPGTRLTVT.

This chain connects TRBV28 to TRBJ1-5, with D uncertain. V was clipped by 7 bases and J by 0 bases, with 7 bases between them. The CDR3 runs 13 residues. In germline, CDR1 is MDHEN, CDR2 SYDVKM. CDR3 nucleotide sequence: TGTGCCAGCAACGTTATTAGCAATCAGCCCCAGCATTTT. Translation gives CASNVISNQPQHF. Full variable domain (rest looked up from reference TRBV28 and TRBJ1-5): DVKVTQSSRYLVKRTGEKVFLECVQDMDHENMFWYRQDPGLGLRLIYFSYDVKMKEKGDIPEGYSVSREKKERFSLILESASTNQTSMYLCASNVISNQPQHFGDGTRLSIL.

This sequence joins TRBV27 and TRBJ1-5; D may be TRBD1 (6 bases). Germline-derived CDR1 and CDR2 are MNHEY and SMNVEV (reference sequence). V was cut by 3 bases and J by 6 bases, with 12 bases left in between. The CDR3 sequence is 14 residues long. CDR3 sequence reads: CASSFSTGRQPQHF. Written as DNA, the CDR3 is TGTGCCAGCAGTTTCAGCACAGGGCGTCAGCCCCAGCATTTT.

The V call is TRBV5-4, the J call TRBJ2-3; D is ambiguous. The CDR3 contains 16 residues. Germline CDR1 reads SGHNT; CDR2 reads YYREEE (reference sequence). Trimming took 2 bases from V and 2 from J, leaving 15 bases between them. In nucleotides, the CDR3 is TGTGCCAGCAGCTTCGACGGAGCCGTTATCACAGATACGCAGTATTTT. This codes for CASSFDGAVITDTQYF.

This chain connects TRBV5-1 to TRBJ2-1; 14 nucleotides agree with TRBD2. The ends lost 9 bases at V and 8 bases at J; junction bases unmatched: 10. Germline lookup yields CDR1 SGHRS and CDR2 YFSETQ. The CDR3 has 15 amino acids. CDR3 coding DNA: TGCGCCACCGGGACTAGCGGGAGTAGAAGGGATGAGCAGTTCTTC. Translating it yields CATGTSGSRRDEQFF.

The V call is TRBV10-3, the J call TRBJ2-7, with TRBD2 matching over 7 bases. CDR1 is ENHRY, CDR2 SYGVKD, per germline. This CDR3 comprises 14 residues. Trimming at V came to 8 bases and at J to 3 bases, leaving 10 bases not matched to a gene. CDR3 sequence (DNA): TGTGCCATCCGCCCGGGCGGGAGTGGCTACGAGCAGTACTTC. It specifies CAIRPGGSGYEQYF.